A single sample gave rise to the 19 T cell receptor beta chains below, sequenced in a study of PD-1 blockade in classical Hodgkin lymphoma. As to time point: cycle 4 day 1 (C4D1), after 5 to 7 weeks of nivolumab. The patients all showed relapse after autologous stem cell transplantation, while their brentuximab vedotin exposure varied. This table comes from immunoSEQ multiplex PCR, and its TCRdb copy is limited to in-frame clones, with some not included. The data hold about 94,000 clones, with roughly 91% observed a single time. This material consisted of peripheral blood mononuclear cells (PBMCs), taken before the fourth cycle of nivolumab. These receptors originate from a human donor with classical Hodgkin lymphoma.

This clone was picked up one time. The V and J genes are TRBV5-5 and TRBJ1-4, with D maybe TRBD1 (5 bases). Trimming pared 7 bases from V and 1 base from J, leaving 14 bases between. There are 15 residues in the CDR3. Looked up from germline, CDR1 is SGHKS and CDR2 is YYEKEE (reference sequence). The CDR3 loop reads CASCYRWGTNEKLFF. The CDR3 DNA reads as TGTGCCAGCTGCTACAGGTGGGGAACTAATGAAAAACTGTTTTTT.

This sequence joins TRBV11-3 and TRBJ2-1; 9 positions match TRBD1. V trimming: 5 bases; J trimming: 3 bases; junction bases outside the gene matches: 5. The germline CDR1 and CDR2 sequences are SGHNT and YENEEA. The CDR3 sequence is 15 residues long. In DNA, the CDR3 is TGTGCCAGCAGCATGGGGACAGGGAGCTACAATGAGCAGTTCTTC. It yields the protein CASSMGTGSYNEQFF. Filled out from reference TRBV11-3 and TRBJ2-1, the complete variable domain reads EAGVVQSPRYKIIEKKQPVAFWCNPISGHNTLYWYLQNLGQGPELLIRYENEEAVDDSQLPKDRFSAERLKGVDSTLKIQPAELGDSAVYLCASSMGTGSYNEQFFGPGTRLTVL.

This clone was observed a single time. CDR3 protein: CASTNGVWDEKLFF. CDR3 nucleotide sequence: TGTGCCAGCACCAACGGGGTGTGGGATGAAAAACTGTTTTTT. The rearrangement links TRBV21-1 to TRBJ1-4. TRBV21-1 is tagged as a pseudogene. The CDR3 spans 14 residues.

CDR3 region: CSVEGVTGRAYEQYF. Written as DNA, the CDR3 is TGCAGCGTTGAAGGGGTCACAGGGAGGGCCTACGAGCAGTACTTC. The chain has TRBV29-1 and TRBJ2-7; weak D call: TRBD2 (7 bases). CDR1 is SQVTM, CDR2 ANQGSEA, per germline. Trimming removed 1 base at V and 2 bases at J, with 15 bases between. The CDR3 consists of 15 residues.

This chain links TRBV2 with TRBJ2-1, with unresolved D. Per germline, CDR1 SNHLY and CDR2 FYNNEI. V lost 4 bases and J 6 bases, leaving 7 bases between the germline ends. The CDR3 spans 12 residues. CDR3 residues: CASSGRVNEQFF. DNA for the CDR3: TGTGCCAGCAGTGGCAGAGTCAATGAGCAGTTCTTC.

The chain joins TRBV28 to TRBJ2-2; a possible D gene is TRBD1 (5 bases). Trimming left V 5 bases short and J 0 bases short, with 10 bases between. CDR1 is MDHEN, CDR2 SYDVKM, per germline. The CDR3 extends over 15 amino acids. CDR3 bases: TGTGCCAGCAGTATCGACAGAACGAACACCGGGGAGCTGTTTTTT. Its protein product is CASSIDRTNTGELFF. The full variable domain, with the rest looked up from reference TRBV28 and TRBJ2-2, is DVKVTQSSRYLVKRTGEKVFLECVQDMDHENMFWYRQDPGLGLRLIYFSYDVKMKEKGDIPEGYSVSREKKERFSLILESASTNQTSMYLCASSIDRTNTGELFFGEGSRLTVL.

The chain couples TRBV28 to TRBJ1-1, with D unresolved. The CDR3 runs 13 residues. Germline-derived CDR1 and CDR2 are MDHEN and SYDVKM. Deletions cut 1 base from V and 2 bases from J, with 5 bases between. The CDR3 DNA sequence: TGTGCCAGCAGTTTATTAGATAACACTGAAGCTTTCTTT. This sequence encodes CASSLLDNTEAFF. The full variable domain, in which reference TRBV28 and TRBJ1-1 provide the parts outside the CDR3, is DVKVTQSSRYLVKRTGEKVFLECVQDMDHENMFWYRQDPGLGLRLIYFSYDVKMKEKGDIPEGYSVSREKKERFSLILESASTNQTSMYLCASSLLDNTEAFFGQGTRLTVV.

This sequence joins TRBV30 and TRBJ1-5; D perhaps matches TRBD1 (6 bases). The CDR3 runs 13 residues. CDR1 is GTSNPN and CDR2 is SVGIG in the germline V gene (reference sequence). V lost 2 bases, J lost 6 bases, and 11 bases lay in between. The CDR3: CAWSKGGFQPQHF. CDR3 in DNA: TGTGCCTGGAGTAAGGGGGGGTTTCAGCCCCAGCATTTT.

V and J are TRBV11-2 and TRBJ2-7; D uncertain. The CDR3 covers 11 residues. Germline values: CDR1 SGHAT, CDR2 FQNNGV. V was cut by 3 bases and J by 3 bases, with 3 bases left in between. In DNA form, the CDR3 reads TGTGCCAGCAGCTTTATCTACGAGCAGTACTTC. Translated, it gives CASSFIYEQYF.

The V call is TRBV7-9, the J call TRBJ2-1; D is uncertain. V gave up 4 bases and J gave up 8 bases, with 18 bases separating them. The CDR3 loop spans 15 amino acids. CDR1 is SEHNR and CDR2 is FQNEAQ in the germline V gene (reference sequence). The CDR3 DNA reads as TGTGCCAGCAGCTACCAAGCGCGTTCGGGTGATGAGCAGTTCTTC. Its protein product is CASSYQARSGDEQFF.

The chain couples TRBV10-2 to TRBJ2-2, with D perhaps TRBD1 (6 bases). The CDR3 is 14 residues long. V was shortened by 6 bases and J by 4 bases, with 12 bases between the two germline ends. CDR1 is WSHSY and CDR2 is SAAADI in the germline V gene. The CDR3 DNA reads TGCGCCAGCAGCGGGTTGGGGGCCACCGGGGAGCTGTTTTTT. It translates to CASSGLGATGELFF.

V and J are TRBV18 and TRBJ1-3, with 9 positions matching TRBD1. The CDR3 spans 15 residues. V trimming: 3 bases; J trimming: 8 bases; junction bases outside the gene matches: 8. Germline V gives CDR1 KGHSH, CDR2 LQKENI. The DNA of the CDR3 is TGTGCCAGCTCACCTATTAGTCGGACAGGGGACACCATATATTTT. It yields the protein CASSPISRTGDTIYF.

V is TRBV11-2 and J is TRBJ1-2; D gene uncertain. V was cut by 1 base and J by 8 bases, with 5 bases left in between. CDR1 and CDR2 (germline): SGHAT, FQNNGV. CDR3 size: 11 residues. CDR3 sequence reads: CASSLGLGYTF. The DNA for the CDR3 is TGTGCCAGCAGCTTAGGCTTGGGCTACACCTTC.

This rearrangement joins TRBV19 to TRBJ2-2, with 9 bases that match TRBD1. Germline loops: CDR1 LNHDA, CDR2 SQIVND (reference sequence). This CDR3 has 17 residues. J lost 4 bases, V lost 9 bases, and 15 bases had no gene match. The CDR3, as DNA: TGTGCCAGCCACACTAGCTCCGGGACAGGGTTCACCGGGGAGCTGTTTTTT. Encoded protein: CASHTSSGTGFTGELFF.

CDR3 DNA sequence: TGTGCCAGCAGCGTAGATAAGGGACCCTACGAGCAGTACTTC. Its translation: CASSVDKGPYEQYF. The chain is built from TRBV9 and TRBJ2-7; TRBD1 or TRBD2 may be the D gene (5 bases each). The CDR3 sequence is 14 residues long. Trimming took 0 bases from V and 2 from J, leaving 9 bases between them. Germline-derived CDR1 and CDR2 are SGDLS and YYNGEE.

V and J are TRBV6-5 and TRBJ1-2; D is perhaps TRBD1 (5 bases). CDR1 MNHEY and CDR2 SVGAGI come from the germline V gene. The CDR3 runs to 16 residues. V dropped 2 bases and J dropped 4 bases, with 17 bases sitting between them. CDR3 residues: CASSYGGHSESYGYTF. In nucleotides, the CDR3 is TGTGCCAGCAGTTACGGAGGACATTCTGAATCCTATGGCTACACCTTC.

The chain couples TRBV19 to TRBJ2-3; 7 bases align to TRBD2. J gave up 4 bases and V 0 bases, and 7 bases lay outside the gene matches. The CDR3 has 16 residues. CDR1 is LNHDA, CDR2 SQIVND, per germline (reference sequence). CDR3 in DNA: TGTGCCAGTAGTATAGAAGCTTCCCGGGGGGCAGATACGCAGTATTTT. Translation: CASSIEASRGADTQYF.

V usage is TRBV7-2 and J usage is TRBJ1-4; a possible D gene is TRBD1 (6 bases). V was clipped by 4 bases and J by 9 bases, with 9 bases between them. In germline, CDR1 is SGHTA, CDR2 FQGNSA. This CDR3 is built from 12 residues. The CDR3, as DNA: TGTGCCAGCAGCTCCGGGACACAAAAACTGTTTTTT. Residues: CASSSGTQKLFF.

This clone was seen only once. This chain uses TRBV5-4 with TRBJ1-1; 8 positions agree with TRBD1. With V trimmed by 4 bases and J by 5 bases, 7 bases remained unmatched. Looked up from germline, CDR1 is SGHNT and CDR2 is YYREEE (reference sequence). This CDR3 comprises 14 residues. CDR3 amino acids: CASSRGQGGTEAFF. In nucleotides, the CDR3 is TGTGCCAGCAGCCGTGGACAGGGTGGAACTGAAGCTTTCTTT.